These T cell receptor beta chains were read from a single sample in a study of early T cells in non-severe SARS-CoV-2 infection. TCRdb reanalysed the 5' RACE reads using MiXCR and keeps one entry per CDR3 protein. Of roughly 51,000 distinct CDR3 sequences in the sample, 6% to 7% were seen once. Input material: whole blood. The receptors were gathered from an adult who was a healthcare worker with PCR-confirmed SARS-CoV-2 infection or an uninfected control (not recorded which). Both conserved end residues are part of each CDR3.

j_call | v_call | cdr3_aa
TRBJ2-3 | TRBV6-2/TRBV6-3 | CASSYDYSSTLQDTQYF
TRBJ1-5 | TRBV6-6 | CASSSRPEPQHF
TRBJ1-4 | TRBV5-5 | CASSLGGGGEKLFF
TRBJ2-3 | TRBV5-5 | CASSLKAGWGTDTQYF
TRBJ1-6 | TRBV11-2 | CASSSTTTQGDLHF
TRBJ1-2 | TRBV6-1 | CASRKGTGFGYTF
TRBJ1-2 | TRBV12-3/TRBV12-4 | CASSTDSVYGYTF
TRBJ1-4 | TRBV29-1 | CSVELGSNEKLFF
TRBJ2-5 | TRBV6-6 | CASSYSSETQYF
TRBJ2-3 | TRBV12-3/TRBV12-4 | CASSWTSGLRTDTQYF
TRBJ2-5 | TRBV11-3 | CASSLLGETQYF
TRBJ2-3 | TRBV5-1 | CASSPGLAGGPVVTDTQYF
TRBJ1-6 | TRBV29-1 | CSVAEARNSPLHF
TRBJ1-5 | TRBV19 | CASSPRGRGGGNQPQHF
TRBJ1-1 | TRBV10-2 | CASSDSGLNTEAFF
TRBJ1-2 | TRBV2 | CASRGGQDGYTF
TRBJ2-3 | TRBV4-1 | CASSLRGSGGTDTQYF
TRBJ1-1 | TRBV12-3/TRBV12-4 | CASSPGQGNTEAFF
TRBJ2-7 | TRBV6-5 | CASTHGGTGAYEQYF
TRBJ2-7 | TRBV20-1 | CSAREAYLQYF